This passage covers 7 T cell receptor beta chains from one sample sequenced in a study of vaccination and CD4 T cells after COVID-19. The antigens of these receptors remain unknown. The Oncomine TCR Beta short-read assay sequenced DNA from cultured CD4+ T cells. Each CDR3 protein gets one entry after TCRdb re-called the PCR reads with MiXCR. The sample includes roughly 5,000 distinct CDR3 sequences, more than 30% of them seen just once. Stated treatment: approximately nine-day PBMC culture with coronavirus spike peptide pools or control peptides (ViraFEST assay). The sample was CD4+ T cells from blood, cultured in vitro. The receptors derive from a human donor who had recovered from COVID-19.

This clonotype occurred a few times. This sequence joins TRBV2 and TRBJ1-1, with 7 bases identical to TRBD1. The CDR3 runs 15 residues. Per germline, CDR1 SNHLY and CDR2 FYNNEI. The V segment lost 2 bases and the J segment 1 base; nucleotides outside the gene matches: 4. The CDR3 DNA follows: TGTGCCAGCAGTGAATTGCCAGGGGGGAACACTGAAGCTTTCTTT. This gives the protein CASSELPGGNTEAFF.

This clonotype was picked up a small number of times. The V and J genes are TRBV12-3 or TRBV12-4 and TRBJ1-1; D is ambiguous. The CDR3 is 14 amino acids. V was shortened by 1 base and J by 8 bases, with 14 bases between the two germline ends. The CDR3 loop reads CASSLGLRNMEAFF. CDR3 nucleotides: TGTGCCAGCAGTTTAGGGCTCCGTAACATGGAAGCTTTCTTT.

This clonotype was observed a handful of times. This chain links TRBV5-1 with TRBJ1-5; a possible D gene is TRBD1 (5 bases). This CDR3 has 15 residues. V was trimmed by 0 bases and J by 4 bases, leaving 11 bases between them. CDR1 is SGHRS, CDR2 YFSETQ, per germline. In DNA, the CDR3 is TGCGCCAGCAGCTTGGAAGGGGTTGGGAATCAGCCCCAGCATTTT. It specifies CASSLEGVGNQPQHF.

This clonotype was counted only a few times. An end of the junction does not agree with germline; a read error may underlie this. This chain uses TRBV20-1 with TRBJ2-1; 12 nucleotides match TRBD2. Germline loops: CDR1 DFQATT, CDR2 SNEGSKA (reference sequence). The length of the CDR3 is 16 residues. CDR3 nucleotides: TGTAGTGCCATTCTAGCGGGGGGGATCTCCTACAATGAGCAGTTCTTC. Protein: CSAILAGGISYNEQFF.

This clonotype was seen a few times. The CDR3 sequence is CASSPRQGSQPQHF. In nucleotides, the CDR3 is TGTGCCAGCAGCCCGAGACAGGGAAGTCAGCCCCAGCATTTT. The chain carries TRBV4-2 and TRBJ1-5, with TRBD1 identical over 7 bases. Germline-derived CDR1 and CDR2 are LGHNA and YNFKEQ. This CDR3 contains 14 residues. The V segment lost 4 bases and the J segment 6 bases; nucleotides outside the gene matches: 6.

The CDR3 here is CASSLNGDQPQHF. DNA for the CDR3: TGTGCCAGCAGCTTAAACGGGGATCAGCCCCAGCATTTT. The rearrangement uses TRBV7-2 and TRBJ1-5; D uncertain. CDR1 is SGHTA, CDR2 FQGNSA, per germline. This CDR3 has 13 residues. The V end lost 2 bases, the J end lost 5 bases, and 7 bases lay between the germline ends. Using reference TRBV7-2 and TRBJ1-5 for the parts outside the CDR3, the full variable domain is GAGVSQSPSNKVTEKGKDVELRCDPISGHTALYWYRQSLGQGLEFLIYFQGNSAPDKSGLPSDRFSAERTGGSVSTLTIQRTQQEDSAVYLCASSLNGDQPQHFGDGTRLSIL.

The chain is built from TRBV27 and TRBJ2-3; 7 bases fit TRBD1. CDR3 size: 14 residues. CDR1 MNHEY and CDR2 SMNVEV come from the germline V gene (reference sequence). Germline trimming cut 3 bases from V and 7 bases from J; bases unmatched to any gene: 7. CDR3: CASSFLRGPYTQYF. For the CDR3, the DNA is TGTGCCAGCAGTTTTTTAAGGGGGCCCTATACGCAGTATTTT.